This entry features one TCR beta chain sequence. Its antigen is not identified. The data are from a study of cytomegalovirus exposure and HLA in healthy donors. Study-level background: It was reported in a later analysis that the same platform had been used for the 120 or so validation repertoires as for the roughly 670 first-cohort repertoires.

The donors were members of the approximately 110-subject validation cohort (separate from the approximately 670-subject first cohort). Clones were sequenced by immunoSEQ multiplex PCR, and TCRdb holds only the in-frame ones, with some missing. The data contain about 160,000 clones, 65% to 90% of them singletons. Overall study findings and caveats: The study designated 150 or so TCR beta chains cytomegalovirus-associated. Using the classifier, cytomegalovirus status was reportedly diagnosed with high specificity and sensitivity.

The sequencing sample was made of PBMCs. This receptor was identified in a woman aged 18-35 years in good health and CMV-seronegative.

CDR3 DNA: TGCGCCAGCAGCCAAGATCGTTCCGGGACAGCTAGCACAGATACGCAGTATTTT. Amino acid sequence: CASSQDRSGTASTDTQYF. The chain employs TRBV4-3 and TRBJ2-3; 7 nucleotides match TRBD1. In germline, CDR1 is LGHNA, CDR2 YSLEER. V lost 0 bases and J lost 0; bases outside the gene matches: 9. The CDR3 is made up of 18 amino acids.